This TCR beta chain was identified in a study of shared clonotypes between healthy human individuals. J gave up 2 bases and V 7 bases, and 14 bases lay outside the gene matches. Germline loops: CDR1 MGHDK, CDR2 SYGVNS. This CDR3 has 18 amino acids. The table came from immunoSEQ multiplex PCR; TCRdb's copy has only in-frame clones and leaves some out. The table includes roughly 1,600,000 clones, approximately 98.5% detected once. General study findings and limits: Larger richness was generally estimated for naive than memory subsets.

Concerning this clone itself: Its antigen remains unknown.

This receptor was taken from a man aged 30 to 39 in good health. Source material: naive CD4+ T cells sorted from blood. Subset reported: CD45RA+ positively selected. The chain is built from TRBV25-1 and TRBJ2-2; TRBD2 matches 9 bases. The CDR3 nucleotides read TGTGCCAGCACATCGACTAGCGGAAAAAGTGGTAACACCGGGGAGCTGTTTTTT. Residues: CASTSTSGKSGNTGELFF.